Shown below are 3 T cell receptor beta chains from a single sample sequenced in a study of shared T cell receptors in the human thymus. Assay: immunoSEQ multiplex PCR; the TCRdb copy retains only in-frame clones and omits some. This sample carries hundreds of thousands of clones, more than 75% of them seen once, and the ten largest clones take roughly 0.0086%. These records were also assigned to another study, of human thymus T cells.

Material: thymocytes. Every receptor here comes from a boy less than two years old with a congenital heart defect.

The chain employs TRBV27 and TRBJ1-1; 8 bases are shared with TRBD1. CDR3 length: 17 residues. V lost 5 bases, J lost 1 base, and 12 bases stayed unmatched. Germline V gene data show CDR1 as MNHEY and CDR2 as SMNVEV (reference sequence). This CDR3 reads CASSLFVQGARNTEAFF. The CDR3 region has the DNA TGTGCCAGCAGTCTGTTTGTCCAGGGGGCGCGGAACACTGAAGCTTTCTTT.

The chain recombines TRBV4-3 with TRBJ2-7; 8 bases line up with TRBD2. The ends lost 0 bases at V and 0 bases at J; junction bases unmatched: 4. The germline CDR1 and CDR2 sequences are LGHNA and YSLEER. This CDR3 is built from 16 residues. CDR3 in amino acids: CASSQDITSGSYEQYF. The CDR3 DNA sequence: TGCGCCAGCAGCCAAGATATTACTAGCGGCTCCTACGAGCAGTACTTC.

The chain combines TRBV19 with TRBJ2-1; D remains unclear. Looked up from germline, CDR1 is LNHDA and CDR2 is SQIVND (reference sequence). The CDR3 has 16 amino acids. V was trimmed by 3 bases and J by 0 bases, leaving 12 bases between them. CDR3 DNA sequence: TGTGCCAGTAGTATCCCCCGAGCTGGCTCCTACAATGAGCAGTTCTTC. Amino acid sequence: CASSIPRAGSYNEQFF.